These 14 T cell receptor beta chains originate from one sample sequenced in a study of cytomegalovirus exposure and HLA in healthy donors. Primers for the PCR totalled 60 Vbeta and 13 Jbeta. Clones were read by immunoSEQ multiplex PCR, and TCRdb kept only the in-frame ones, dropping some. Counted here are about 160,000 clones, over 80% occurring once; the ten biggest clones make up about 1.6%. The sample comprised PBMCs. Source of these receptors: a girl between 5 and 17 years old in good health and CMV-seropositive.

The chain recombines TRBV5-5 with TRBJ2-3; D is perhaps TRBD2 (5 bases). The CDR3 extends over 15 amino acids. Germline CDR1 is SGHKS and CDR2 is YYEKEE (reference sequence). The V and J ends lost 2 bases and 3 bases respectively, with 13 bases between them. The CDR3: CASSFEGTETDTQYF. CDR3 DNA: TGTGCCAGCAGCTTCGAGGGAACCGAGACAGATACGCAGTATTTT. Using reference TRBV5-5 and TRBJ2-3 for the parts outside the CDR3, the full variable domain is DAGVTQSPTHLIKTRGQQVTLRCSPISGHKSVSWYQQVLGQGPQFIFQYYEKEERGRGNFPDRFSARQFPNYSSELNVNALLLGDSALYLCASSFEGTETDTQYFGPGTRLTVL.

The rearrangement links TRBV5-6 to TRBJ2-5; 8 bases align to TRBD1. Germline-derived CDR1 and CDR2 are SGHDT and YYEEEE. This CDR3 contains 16 residues. V lost 3 bases, J lost 5 bases, and 12 bases stayed unmatched. DNA of the CDR3: TGTGCCAGCAGCTCCAACACGGACAGGGTGTGGGAGACCCAGTACTTC. It translates to CASSSNTDRVWETQYF.

This clone was recorded a few times. The chain joins TRBV28 to TRBJ2-7; possibly TRBD2 for D (5 bases). This CDR3 has 14 amino acids. The V end lost 6 bases, the J end lost 3 bases, and 15 bases lay between the germline ends. CDR1 is MDHEN and CDR2 is SYDVKM in the germline V gene. CDR3 loop: CASSPPGSRYEQYF. The CDR3 DNA sequence: TGTGCCAGCAGCCCGCCGGGGTCTCGCTACGAGCAGTACTTC.

This clone was detected only a few times. This chain connects TRBV6-1 to TRBJ1-1; no firm D call. Looked up from germline, CDR1 is MNHNS and CDR2 is SASEGT. CDR3 length: 13 amino acids. Trimming left V 3 bases short and J 5 bases short, with 10 bases between. In DNA, the CDR3 is TGTGCCAGCAGTGAGGAGACGGGGACTGAAGCTTTCTTT. It specifies CASSEETGTEAFF.

The chain carries TRBV7-8 and TRBJ1-2; TRBD1 agrees at 10 bases. CDR1 is SGHVS, CDR2 FQNEAQ, per germline. CDR3 length equals 15 residues. The J segment lost 3 bases and the V segment lost 7 bases, leaving 8 bases of the junction unmatched. CDR3 in amino acids: CASTQSGTGDYGYTF. The DNA of the CDR3 is TGTGCCAGCACCCAATCCGGGACAGGGGACTATGGCTACACCTTC.

The rearrangement joins TRBV10-2 to TRBJ2-1; 7 positions agree with TRBD2. J lost 0 bases, V lost 5 bases, and 13 bases had no gene match. The V gene's germline CDR1 is WSHSY and CDR2 SAAADI. This CDR3 comprises 18 residues. The CDR3 DNA follows: TGCGCCAGCAGTCAACCCTCGGGCAGGGAGGGCTCCTACAATGAGCAGTTCTTC. Protein: CASSQPSGREGSYNEQFF.

The chain combines TRBV30 with TRBJ2-7, with D unresolved. V gave up 0 bases and J gave up 0 bases, with 3 bases separating them. Germline CDR1 reads GTSNPN; CDR2 reads SVGIG (reference sequence). The CDR3 has 12 amino acids. The CDR3 nucleotides are TGTGCCTGGAGTGTACACTCCTACGAGCAGTACTTC. This sequence encodes CAWSVHSYEQYF.

The chain has TRBV29-1 and TRBJ2-7; tentatively, D is TRBD2 (7 bases). CDR1 and CDR2 from the germline V gene are SQVTM and ANQGSEA. The CDR3 is 13 amino acids. Trimming cost V 6 bases and J 4 bases, with 16 bases left between them. The CDR3 DNA sequence: TGCAGCGTGGACGGCGGGGGCGGATACGAGCAGTACTTC. Translation: CSVDGGGGYEQYF.

The table lists this clone with a count of one. CDR3 sequence: CASSTWDRVNYGYTF. The CDR3 DNA sequence: TGTGCCAGTAGTACCTGGGACAGAGTTAACTATGGCTACACCTTC. The chain recombines TRBV19 with TRBJ1-2; TRBD1 agrees at 7 bases. The ends lost 4 bases at V and 1 base at J; junction bases unmatched: 6. The CDR3 extends over 15 amino acids. CDR1 and CDR2 from the germline V gene are LNHDA and SQIVND (reference sequence).

The V gene is TRBV2, the J gene TRBJ1-4; D is undetermined. CDR3 length equals 14 residues. Trimming pared 0 bases from V and 7 bases from J, leaving 9 bases between. The germline V gene has CDR1 SNHLY and CDR2 FYNNEI. The CDR3 DNA reads TGTGCCAGCAGTGAAGCTCGGCAGGTTGAAAAACTGTTTTTT. Translation: CASSEARQVEKLFF.

The V gene is TRBV7-6, the J gene TRBJ2-1, with 7 positions matching TRBD2. This CDR3 region has 16 residues. Trimming removed 2 bases from V and 6 bases from J; junction bases left unmatched: 10. Germline V gene sequence: CDR1 SGHVS, CDR2 FNYEAQ. The CDR3 spells CASSLTGGPVPNEQFF. The CDR3 bases are TGTGCCAGCAGCTTAACGGGGGGACCTGTTCCCAATGAGCAGTTCTTC.

The J gene is TRBJ2-5, the V gene TRBV28; the D gene is possibly TRBD2 (6 bases). V lost 4 bases, J lost 5 bases, and 20 bases lay in between. Germline V lookup: CDR1 MDHEN, CDR2 SYDVKM. There are 16 residues in the CDR3. In DNA, the CDR3 is TGTGCCAGCAGTTCCGTGAGACCCCCAGGAGGGGAGACCCAGTACTTC. This codes for CASSSVRPPGGETQYF.

This clone was detected a few times. The chain uses TRBV25-1 and TRBJ1-1; D is undetermined. This CDR3 is built from 12 residues. The V gene lost 1 base and the J gene lost 3 bases, with 3 bases spanning the gap. Germline CDR1 is MGHDK and CDR2 is SYGVNS. As DNA, the CDR3 is TGTGCCAGCAGTGAATTCGACACTGAAGCTTTCTTT. Its protein is CASSEFDTEAFF.

The table lists this clone with a few counts. The chain uses TRBV6-5 and TRBJ1-1; 8 bases map to TRBD1. The germline CDR1 and CDR2 sequences are MNHEY and SVGAGI. The CDR3 length is 15 residues. V dropped 2 bases and J dropped 2; count of bases not matched to a gene: 4. The CDR3 coding sequence is TGTGCCAGCAGTTACGGACAGGGAGTCAACACTGAAGCTTTCTTT. Amino acid sequence: CASSYGQGVNTEAFF.